The rows below give T cell receptor beta chains drawn from one sample of a study of blood T cell repertoires in COVID-19. Using immunoSEQ multiplex PCR, the repertoire was profiled, and TCRdb retains in-frame clones only, with some absent. The data show about 230,000 clones, 80% to 85% seen once. Sequenced input: peripheral blood. The origin of the receptors is a man aged 40-49 years with acute or convalescent COVID-19. CDR3s include the opening cysteine and the closing phenylalanine or tryptophan. D genes are given only for firm matches. Only some rows state a clone size, as once, few, many or a class for expanded clones.

D	size	J	V	DNA	CDR3
TRBD1	-	TRBJ1-6	TRBV27	TGTGCCAGCAGTTCCTTGACCCCTCGACAGGGAAGTTCACCCCTCCACTTT	CASSSLTPRQGSSPLHF
-	-	TRBJ2-1	TRBV19	TGTGCCAGTAAAGCGGGGACATGGGTTGAGCAGTTCTTC	CASKAGTWVEQFF
-	-	TRBJ2-3	TRBV6-5	TGTGCCAGCAGTAACAGCGGAACTAGCACAGATACGCAGTATTTT	CASSNSGTSTDTQYF
TRBD2	-	TRBJ2-1	TRBV4-2	TGTGCCAGCAGCCAAGAGCGAGTCGGACTAGCGGACCCCGAGCAGTTCTTC	CASSQERVGLADPEQFF
-	once	TRBJ2-1	TRBV20-1	TGCAGTGCTCGTAGCGATAATGAGCAGTTCTTC	CSARSDNEQFF
-	-	TRBJ2-7	TRBV18	TGTGCCAGCTCACCACCGGAGAAACAGGGTAACGAGCAGTACTTC	CASSPPEKQGNEQYF
TRBD2	-	TRBJ2-1	TRBV4-1	TGCGCCAGCAGCCCGGGGGGTCGGGGACTTGAGCAGTTCTTC	CASSPGGRGLEQFF
TRBD1	-	TRBJ1-2	TRBV27	TGTGCCAGCAGCCACCGGGACAGGGGCTGGGGCTATGGCTACACCTTC	CASSHRDRGWGYGYTF
-	-	TRBJ1-2	TRBV6-5	TGTGCCAGCAGCCCGGGGGTCTATGGCTACACCTTC	CASSPGVYGYTF
-	once	TRBJ2-5	TRBV27	TGTGCCAGCAGTTTATCCGGGGAGACCCAGTACTTC	CASSLSGETQYF
TRBD1	-	TRBJ2-6	TRBV19	TGTGCCAGTACCCCGACAGGGCCAGGCTCTGGGGCCAACGTCCTGACTTTC	CASTPTGPGSGANVLTF
TRBD1	-	TRBJ2-7	TRBV6-6	TGTGCCAGCAGGGACAGGAGCTCCTACGAGCAGTACTTC	CASRDRSSYEQYF
TRBD2	few	TRBJ2-2	TRBV10-3	TGTGCCATCAAAGGGACTAGCGGCACCGGGGAGCTGTTTTTT	CAIKGTSGTGELFF
TRBD1	-	TRBJ2-7	TRBV10-2	TGCGCCAGCCTGGACAGGGGTTACGAGCAGTACTTC	CASLDRGYEQYF
-	-	TRBJ2-2	TRBV27	TGTGCCAGCTGGGGAGGACGTCCCGGGGAGCTGTTTTTT	CASWGGRPGELFF
TRBD1	-	TRBJ1-2	TRBV19	TGTGCCAGTAGTTTTAAGACAGGGAGCTCTAACTATGGCTACACCTTC	CASSFKTGSSNYGYTF
TRBD2	-	TRBJ2-3	TRBV11-2	TGTGCCAGCAGACGGGCGGGGGGTACGCAGTATTTT	CASRRAGGTQYF
-	-	TRBJ1-4	TRBV4-2	TGTGCCAGCAGCCCCAGTGCAACTAATGAAAAACTGTTTTTT	CASSPSATNEKLFF
-	-	TRBJ1-6	TRBV7-9	TGTGCCAGCAGCTTTAGGGGTTCACCCCTCCACTTT	CASSFRGSPLHF
TRBD1	once	TRBJ1-1	TRBV5-1	TGCGCCAGCAGATCGGGACAGCAGAACACTGAAGCTTTCTTT	CASRSGQQNTEAFF
-	-	TRBJ1-6	TRBV7-9	TGTGCCAGCAGCAAAGAGAGTGGGACACTGAAAGTTCGTAATTCACCCCTCCACTTT	CASSKESGTLKVRNSPLHF
-	many	TRBJ1-2	TRBV3-1/TRBV3-2	TGTGCCAGCAGCCAAATCCAGACTTCTTCTGGCTACACCTTC	CASSQIQTSSGYTF